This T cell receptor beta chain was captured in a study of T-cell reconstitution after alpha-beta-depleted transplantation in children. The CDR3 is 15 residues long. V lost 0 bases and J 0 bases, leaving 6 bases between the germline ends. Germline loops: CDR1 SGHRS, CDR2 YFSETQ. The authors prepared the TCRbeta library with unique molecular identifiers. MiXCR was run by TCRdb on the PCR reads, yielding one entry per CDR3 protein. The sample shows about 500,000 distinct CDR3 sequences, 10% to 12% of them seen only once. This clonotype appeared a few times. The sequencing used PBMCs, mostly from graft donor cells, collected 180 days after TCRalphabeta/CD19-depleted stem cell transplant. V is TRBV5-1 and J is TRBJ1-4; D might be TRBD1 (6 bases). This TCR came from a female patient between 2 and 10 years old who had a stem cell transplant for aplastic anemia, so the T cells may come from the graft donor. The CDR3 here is CASSLGTATNEKLFF. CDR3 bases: TGCGCCAGCAGCTTGGGGACAGCAACTAATGAAAAACTGTTTTTT. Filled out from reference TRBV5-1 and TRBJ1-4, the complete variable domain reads KAGVTQTPRYLIKTRGQQVTLSCSPISGHRSVSWYQQTPGQGLQFLFEYFSETQRNKGNFPGRFSGRQFSNSRSEMNVSTLELGDSALYLCASSLGTATNEKLFFGSGTQLSVL.